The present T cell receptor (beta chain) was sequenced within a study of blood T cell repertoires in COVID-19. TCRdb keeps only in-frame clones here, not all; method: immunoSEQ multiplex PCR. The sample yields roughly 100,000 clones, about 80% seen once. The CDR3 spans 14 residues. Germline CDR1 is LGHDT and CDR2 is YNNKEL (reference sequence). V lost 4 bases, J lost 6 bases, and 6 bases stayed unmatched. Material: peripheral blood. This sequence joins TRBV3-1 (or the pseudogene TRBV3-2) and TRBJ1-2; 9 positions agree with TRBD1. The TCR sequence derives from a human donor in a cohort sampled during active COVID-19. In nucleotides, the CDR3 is TGTGCCAGCAGCCGTCAGGGACAGGGCCATGGCTACACCTTC. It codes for CASSRQGQGHGYTF.